One sample yielded the 19 T cell receptor beta chains listed below, sequenced in a study of blood T cell repertoires in COVID-19. Assay used: immunoSEQ multiplex PCR; TCRdb lists only in-frame clones, some missing. Of some 350,000 clones listed, around 89% are singletons. The source material was peripheral blood. These TCRs come from a man between 18 and 35 years old with active or convalescent COVID-19.

The J gene is TRBJ1-5, the V gene TRBV6-6, with a tentative D call TRBD1 (5 bases). The CDR3 is 14 residues long. Per the germline V gene, CDR1 is MNHNY and CDR2 is SVGAGI (reference sequence). V lost 0 bases to trimming and J lost 9 bases, with 12 bases between them. Here the CDR3 DNA reads TGTGCCAGCAGTTACTCCCCGGGTCAGGGGCCCCAGCATTTT. Residues: CASSYSPGQGPQHF.

The rearrangement links TRBV25-1 to TRBJ2-7; 8 bases align to TRBD1. Germline assignment: CDR1 MGHDK and CDR2 SYGVNS. Unmatched junction bases numbered 10, after V lost 4 bases and J lost 5 bases. The CDR3 sequence is 15 residues long. Here the CDR3 reads CASSGTGTGFDEQYF. In nucleotides, the CDR3 is TGTGCCAGCAGTGGTACCGGGACAGGCTTCGACGAGCAGTACTTC.

This clone was observed a single time. This chain uses TRBV4-1 with TRBJ1-6; 8 bases are a match to TRBD1. The CDR3 is made up of 15 amino acids. V dropped 5 bases and J dropped 7; count of bases not matched to a gene: 7. Germline V gene data show CDR1 as MGHRA and CDR2 as YSYEKL. CDR3 loop: CASSSRTGSNSPLHF. The CDR3 bases are TGCGCCAGCAGCTCAAGGACAGGGAGCAATTCACCCCTCCACTTT.

The rearrangement links TRBV5-6 to TRBJ1-1, with D hard to call. Germline-derived CDR1 and CDR2 are SGHDT and YYEEEE. The CDR3 is made up of 11 amino acids. The V end was cut by 0 bases, the J end by 5 bases, with 2 bases between. CDR3: CASSLATEAFF. In DNA form, the CDR3 reads TGTGCCAGCAGCTTGGCGACTGAAGCTTTCTTT.

J is TRBJ2-1 and V is TRBV10-3; 10 bases align to TRBD1. CDR1 is ENHRY, CDR2 SYGVKD, per germline. V lost 9 bases, J lost 6 bases, and 2 bases stayed unmatched. The CDR3 extends over 12 amino acids. CDR3 sequence: CAIGQGGNEQFF. The CDR3 DNA sequence: TGTGCCATTGGACAGGGGGGCAATGAGCAGTTCTTC.

The table lists this clone with a few counts. This chain links TRBV4-1 with TRBJ1-1; D might be TRBD1 (6 bases). The CDR3 consists of 15 residues. CDR1 and CDR2 (germline): MGHRA, YSYEKL. Trimming cost V 4 bases and J 3 bases, with 15 bases left between them. CDR3 protein: CASSLGGLEDTEAFF. CDR3 DNA sequence: TGCGCCAGCAGCCTGGGGGGGCTCGAAGACACTGAAGCTTTCTTT.

This clone was seen a few times. The sample has other DNA sequences that encode this CDR3 too. This chain links TRBV11-2 with TRBJ1-1; D perhaps matches TRBD1 (5 bases). The CDR3 is 15 residues long. The germline V gene encodes CDR1 SGHAT and CDR2 FQNNGV. V was shortened by 1 base and J by 4 bases, with 13 bases between the two germline ends. This CDR3 is CASSLARGLGTEAFF. CDR3 sequence (DNA): TGTGCCAGCAGCTTAGCCCGGGGACTGGGCACTGAAGCTTTCTTT.

The chain is built from TRBV28 and TRBJ1-1; no firm D call. Trimming removed 6 bases from V and 4 bases from J, with 9 bases in between. Germline V gene sequence: CDR1 MDHEN, CDR2 SYDVKM. The CDR3 totals 12 residues. The DNA for the CDR3 is TGTGCCAGCAGACGCGGTAGCACTGAAGCTTTCTTT. This sequence encodes CASRRGSTEAFF.

The rearrangement joins TRBV28 to TRBJ2-1; 11 bases are a match to TRBD2. With V trimmed by 6 bases and J by 5 bases, 9 bases remained unmatched. Germline lookup yields CDR1 MDHEN and CDR2 SYDVKM. This CDR3 comprises 16 residues. CDR3 in DNA: TGTGCCAGCAGAAGAAGTCTAGCGGGAGGAAACAATGAGCAGTTCTTC. It codes for CASRRSLAGGNNEQFF.

The gene calls are TRBV11-2 and TRBJ2-2; the D gene is possibly TRBD2 (7 bases). The CDR3 totals 16 residues. Germline CDR1 is SGHAT and CDR2 is FQNNGV. The germline V and J ends were trimmed by 5 bases and 7 bases, with 20 bases remaining between them. The CDR3 DNA is TGTGCCAGCAGCCCCCTTCAGGGGCGGGGGAACGGGGAGCTGTTTTTT. This translates into CASSPLQGRGNGELFF.

The V and J genes are TRBV27 and TRBJ1-5; D uncertain. Germline assignment: CDR1 MNHEY and CDR2 SMNVEV (reference sequence). CDR3 size: 15 residues. Deletions cut 3 bases from V and 0 bases from J, with 9 bases between. CDR3 nucleotide sequence: TGTGCCAGCAGTTTTGGCGGAAATAGCAATCAGCCCCAGCATTTT. Translated: CASSFGGNSNQPQHF.

The chain couples TRBV10-2 to TRBJ2-7, with D perhaps TRBD1 (5 bases). V was shortened by 6 bases and J by 6 bases, with 12 bases between the two germline ends. CDR3 length: 12 residues. CDR1 and CDR2 from the germline V gene are WSHSY and SAAADI. This CDR3 reads CASRATGSEQYF. CDR3 in DNA: TGCGCCAGCAGGGCCACAGGCTCCGAGCAGTACTTC.

The V and J genes are TRBV7-2 and TRBJ1-3; 7 nucleotides agree with TRBD1. Germline CDR1 and CDR2: SGHTA and FQGNSA. The CDR3 is 16 residues long. The V segment lost 3 bases and the J segment 0 bases; nucleotides outside the gene matches: 5. The CDR3 bases are TGTGCCAGCAGCTTCCGAGGGACAGACTCTGGAAACACCATATATTTT. Protein product: CASSFRGTDSGNTIYF. Full variable domain (remainder filled in from reference TRBV7-2 and TRBJ1-3): GAGVSQSPSNKVTEKGKDVELRCDPISGHTALYWYRQSLGQGLEFLIYFQGNSAPDKSGLPSDRFSAERTGGSVSTLTIQRTQQEDSAVYLCASSFRGTDSGNTIYFGEGSWLTVV.

This chain joins TRBV12-3 or TRBV12-4 and TRBJ2-1; D might be TRBD1 (5 bases). CDR3 length: 10 residues. Between the trimmed V and J ends, which lost 4 bases and 10 bases, there was a span of 5 bases. The CDR3 region has the DNA TGTGCCAGCAGTTACAGGGAGCAGTTCTTC. Translating gives CASSYREQFF.

The rearrangement joins TRBV7-9 to TRBJ1-2; D unclear. The germline V and J ends were trimmed by 0 bases and 6 bases, with 11 bases remaining between them. Germline V gene sequence: CDR1 SEHNR, CDR2 FQNEAQ (reference sequence). CDR3 length: 14 residues. This CDR3 reads CASSLARVSDGYTF. In DNA form, the CDR3 reads TGTGCCAGCAGCTTAGCGCGGGTTTCCGATGGCTACACCTTC.

The CDR3 spells CASRERGRDYGYTF. The CDR3 nucleotides are TGTGCCAGCCGGGAGAGAGGGCGGGACTATGGCTACACCTTC. This rearrangement joins TRBV5-8 to TRBJ1-2; D uncertain. Trimming took off 7 bases at V and 3 bases at J, with 16 bases between the two ends. Germline loops: CDR1 SGHTS, CDR2 YDEGEE. This CDR3 spans 14 amino acids.

The chain combines TRBV28 with TRBJ1-2; TRBD1 matches at 8 bases. The CDR3 loop spans 18 amino acids. The V gene end was trimmed by 5 bases and the J gene end by 7 bases; junction bases not matched to a gene: 21. Germline values: CDR1 MDHEN, CDR2 SYDVKM. Here the CDR3 reads CASSVAGTGGKAVGGYTF. Here the CDR3 DNA reads TGTGCCAGCAGTGTAGCCGGGACAGGCGGAAAAGCGGTGGGTGGCTACACCTTC.

V and J are TRBV9 and TRBJ2-6; no reliable D call. This CDR3 comprises 15 residues. The germline CDR1 and CDR2 sequences are SGDLS and YYNGEE. Trimming removed 1 base at V and 2 bases at J, with 7 bases between. The CDR3 loop is CASSVIRPGANVLTF. As DNA, the CDR3 is TGTGCCAGCAGCGTAATCCGTCCTGGGGCCAACGTCCTGACTTTC.

This chain links TRBV20-1 with TRBJ2-1, with D uncertain. The CDR3 is 10 amino acids. V was pared by 3 bases and J by 6 bases, with 3 bases between. Germline V gives CDR1 DFQATT, CDR2 SNEGSKA (reference sequence). CDR3 sequence: CSARANEQFF. CDR3 DNA sequence: TGCAGTGCTAGGGCCAATGAGCAGTTCTTC.